This TCR beta chain was obtained from a study of Graves' ophthalmopathy and Graves' hyperthyroidism. General study points: Progression of ophthalmopathy was predicted by the model with roughly 68% sensitivity and around 77% specificity.

The TCR beta CDR3 regions underwent amplification from RNA transcripts. First-round RT-PCR with HTBI primers preceded a second-round multiplex PCR. TCRdb passed the multiplex PCR reads through MiXCR, listing each CDR3 protein once. The table has roughly 500,000 distinct CDR3 sequences, around 15% seen once. The sample holds many counts of this clonotype. Its target is not known. V was clipped by 5 bases and J by 6 bases, with 19 bases between them. Germline CDR1 is LGHNT and CDR2 is FRNRAP. This CDR3 is built from 15 residues. The sequence was obtained from a woman aged 25 to 39 with Graves' ophthalmopathy. The sequencing sample was made of blood. V and J are TRBV12-5 and TRBJ1-2; no clear D gene. CDR3 coding DNA: TGTGCTAGTGGTGGAGAGGCTCCCCAGATCGATGGCTACACCTTC. It is translated as CASGGEAPQIDGYTF. The full variable domain, in which reference TRBV12-5 and TRBJ1-2 provide the parts outside the CDR3, is DARVTQTPRHKVTEMGQEVTMRCQPILGHNTVFWYRQTMMQGLELLAYFRNRAPLDDSGMPKDRFSAEMPDATLATLKIQPSEPRDSAVYFCASGGEAPQIDGYTFGSGTRLTVV.